The rows below give T cell receptor beta chains drawn from one sample of a study of cytomegalovirus exposure and HLA in healthy donors. Only in-frame clones appear in the TCRdb table, and some are missing; sequencing was by immunoSEQ multiplex PCR. The sample holds 95,000 to 150,000 clones, about three quarters seen once. Sequencing was carried out using PBMCs. These receptors came from a woman aged 35 to 49 in good health and CMV-seropositive. The CDR3 runs from the conserved cysteine through the conserved F or W. The order of the fields is J gene, clone size, V gene, D gene, CDR3 protein, CDR3 DNA. D genes are given only for firm matches. The size of a clone is reported for some rows only, either as once, few or many, or as a class for expanded clones.

j_gene: TRBJ2-7
abundance: once
v_gene: TRBV7-6
d_gene: .
CDR3aa: CASSLERGSSYEQYF
CDR3nt: TGTGCCAGCAGCTTAGAACGGGGGAGCTCCTACGAGCAGTACTTC

j_gene: TRBJ2-7
abundance: few
v_gene: TRBV15
d_gene: .
CDR3aa: CATSRVDYGSYEQYF
CDR3nt: TGTGCCACCAGCAGAGTTGACTACGGCAGCTACGAGCAGTACTTC

j_gene: TRBJ2-5
abundance: .
v_gene: TRBV19
d_gene: .
CDR3aa: CASSIGTQETQYF
CDR3nt: TGTGCCAGTAGTATAGGGACACAAGAGACCCAGTACTTC

j_gene: TRBJ1-1
abundance: .
v_gene: TRBV6-5
d_gene: .
CDR3aa: CASSYSNPKKATEAFF
CDR3nt: TGTGCCAGCAGTTACTCGAACCCCAAGAAAGCCACTGAAGCTTTCTTT

j_gene: TRBJ1-4
abundance: once
v_gene: TRBV7-8
d_gene: .
CDR3aa: CASSFARQGPNEKLFF
CDR3nt: TGTGCCAGCAGCTTCGCCAGGCAGGGTCCTAATGAAAAACTGTTTTTT

j_gene: TRBJ2-5
abundance: once
v_gene: TRBV5-1
d_gene: .
CDR3aa: CASADQETQYF
CDR3nt: TGCGCCAGCGCGGACCAAGAGACCCAGTACTTC

j_gene: TRBJ1-2
abundance: .
v_gene: TRBV6-1
d_gene: TRBD1
CDR3aa: CASSEGTGGSYGYTF
CDR3nt: TGTGCCAGCAGTGAAGGGACAGGGGGAAGTTATGGCTACACCTTC

j_gene: TRBJ2-2
abundance: .
v_gene: TRBV6-4
d_gene: .
CDR3aa: CASSDGGNTGELFF
CDR3nt: TGTGCCAGCAGTGACGGCGGGAACACCGGGGAGCTGTTTTTT

j_gene: TRBJ2-1
abundance: .
v_gene: TRBV7-2
d_gene: TRBD2
CDR3aa: CASSLQGLAGLEQFF
CDR3nt: TGTGCCAGCAGCTTACAGGGACTAGCGGGACTCGAGCAGTTCTTC

j_gene: TRBJ1-4
abundance: .
v_gene: TRBV5-1
d_gene: TRBD1
CDR3aa: CASSLEGTGDEKLFF
CDR3nt: TGCGCCAGCAGCTTGGAGGGGACAGGGGATGAAAAACTGTTTTTT

j_gene: TRBJ2-3
abundance: .
v_gene: TRBV5-1
d_gene: .
CDR3aa: CASSLKLDTQYF
CDR3nt: TGCGCCAGCAGCCTCAAACTAGATACGCAGTATTTT

j_gene: TRBJ2-3
abundance: .
v_gene: TRBV7-3
d_gene: TRBD2
CDR3aa: CASSRAPASGGTDTQYF
CDR3nt: TGTGCCAGCAGCCGAGCTCCCGCTAGCGGGGGCACAGATACGCAGTATTTT

j_gene: TRBJ2-3
abundance: .
v_gene: TRBV7-8
d_gene: TRBD2
CDR3aa: CASSWIAGGSDTQYF
CDR3nt: TGTGCCAGCAGCTGGATAGCGGGAGGCTCAGATACGCAGTATTTT

j_gene: TRBJ2-5
abundance: .
v_gene: TRBV27
d_gene: .
CDR3aa: CASSFTATQETQYF
CDR3nt: TGTGCCAGCAGTTTCACAGCTACCCAAGAGACCCAGTACTTC

j_gene: TRBJ2-7
abundance: .
v_gene: TRBV10-1
d_gene: .
CDR3aa: CASQNLQGEPGYEQYF
CDR3nt: TGCGCCAGCCAGAACCTACAGGGTGAACCCGGTTACGAGCAGTACTTC

j_gene: TRBJ1-2
abundance: .
v_gene: TRBV30
d_gene: TRBD1
CDR3aa: CAWSEYRGGYPF
CDR3nt: TGTGCCTGGAGTGAATACAGGGGTGGCTACCCCTTC

j_gene: TRBJ2-2
abundance: .
v_gene: TRBV9
d_gene: TRBD2
CDR3aa: CASSPGLAGITGELFF
CDR3nt: TGTGCCAGCAGCCCAGGACTAGCGGGAATCACCGGGGAGCTGTTTTTT

j_gene: TRBJ2-2
abundance: .
v_gene: TRBV6-1
d_gene: .
CDR3aa: CASSEANILNTGELFF
CDR3nt: TGTGCCAGCAGTGAAGCAAACATCTTGAACACCGGGGAGCTGTTTTTT

j_gene: TRBJ1-5
abundance: .
v_gene: TRBV6-1
d_gene: TRBD1
CDR3aa: CASSPGTGVGQPQHF
CDR3nt: TGTGCCAGCAGTCCCGGGACAGGGGTCGGTCAGCCCCAGCATTTT

j_gene: TRBJ1-1
abundance: .
v_gene: TRBV7-2
d_gene: TRBD1
CDR3aa: CASSWTGGTEAFF
CDR3nt: TGTGCCAGCAGCTGGACAGGGGGTACTGAAGCTTTCTTT

j_gene: TRBJ2-7
abundance: .
v_gene: TRBV6-5
d_gene: TRBD1
CDR3aa: CASSSGDRAYEQYF
CDR3nt: TGTGCCAGCAGCTCGGGGGACAGGGCCTACGAGCAGTACTTC

j_gene: TRBJ1-5
abundance: .
v_gene: TRBV4-1
d_gene: TRBD1
CDR3aa: CASSHSRQGGNQPQHF
CDR3nt: TGCGCCAGCAGCCACTCCCGACAGGGGGGCAATCAGCCCCAGCATTTT

j_gene: TRBJ2-7
abundance: .
v_gene: TRBV19
d_gene: TRBD1
CDR3aa: CASSIGRTGVSYEQYF
CDR3nt: TGTGCCAGTAGTATAGGGAGGACAGGCGTCTCCTACGAGCAGTACTTC

j_gene: TRBJ1-5
abundance: .
v_gene: TRBV10-2
d_gene: TRBD1
CDR3aa: CASSELDRGLQPQHF
CDR3nt: TGCGCCAGCAGTGAGCTGGACAGGGGTCTTCAGCCCCAGCATTTT

j_gene: TRBJ2-5
abundance: .
v_gene: TRBV6-1
d_gene: .
CDR3aa: CASTERGRGETQYF
CDR3nt: TGTGCCAGCACTGAAAGGGGCAGGGGAGAGACCCAGTACTTC

j_gene: TRBJ1-2
abundance: .
v_gene: TRBV7-2
d_gene: .
CDR3aa: CASSLPITEGYTF
CDR3nt: TGTGCCAGCAGCTTGCCCATTACGGAGGGCTACACCTTC

j_gene: TRBJ2-7
abundance: .
v_gene: TRBV9
d_gene: .
CDR3aa: CASSVVGSSYEQYF
CDR3nt: TGTGCCAGCAGCGTAGTGGGCAGCTCCTACGAGCAGTACTTC

j_gene: TRBJ2-3
abundance: .
v_gene: TRBV10-3
d_gene: .
CDR3aa: CAISARSVARTDTQYF
CDR3nt: TGTGCCATCAGCGCAAGGAGTGTGGCGAGGACAGATACGCAGTATTTT

j_gene: TRBJ2-3
abundance: .
v_gene: TRBV5-1
d_gene: .
CDR3aa: CASSPEGRGSTDTQYF
CDR3nt: TGCGCCAGCAGCCCAGAGGGGAGGGGGAGCACAGATACGCAGTATTTT

j_gene: TRBJ2-5
abundance: .
v_gene: TRBV6-6
d_gene: .
CDR3aa: CASTLGGAGSETQYF
CDR3nt: TGTGCCAGCACCTTAGGTGGGGCTGGGTCAGAGACCCAGTACTTC

j_gene: TRBJ1-4
abundance: .
v_gene: TRBV29-1
d_gene: .
CDR3aa: CSVASGGTSTNEKLFF
CDR3nt: TGCAGCGTTGCCTCGGGGGGAACCTCAACTAATGAAAAACTGTTTTTT

j_gene: TRBJ2-2
abundance: .
v_gene: TRBV7-2
d_gene: TRBD1
CDR3aa: CASSLWDRPGELFF
CDR3nt: TGTGCCAGCAGCCTCTGGGACAGGCCCGGGGAGCTGTTTTTT

j_gene: TRBJ1-1
abundance: .
v_gene: TRBV5-1
d_gene: .
CDR3aa: CASSLQDLGAGEAFF
CDR3nt: TGCGCCAGCAGCCTCCAAGACTTGGGAGCGGGTGAAGCTTTCTTT

j_gene: TRBJ2-5
abundance: .
v_gene: TRBV19
d_gene: .
CDR3aa: CASSIGLGLKETQYF
CDR3nt: TGTGCCAGTAGTATAGGACTAGGCCTAAAAGAGACCCAGTACTTC

j_gene: TRBJ2-7
abundance: .
v_gene: TRBV5-4
d_gene: .
CDR3aa: CASSLQSGGPYEQYF
CDR3nt: TGTGCCAGCAGCTTGCAGTCAGGGGGGCCCTACGAGCAGTACTTC

j_gene: TRBJ1-1
abundance: .
v_gene: TRBV5-1
d_gene: TRBD1
CDR3aa: CASSLAGTGRSEAFF
CDR3nt: TGCGCCAGCAGTCTGGCCGGGACAGGGAGGTCTGAAGCTTTCTTT

j_gene: TRBJ1-1
abundance: .
v_gene: TRBV15
d_gene: .
CDR3aa: CATSRVGNTEAFF
CDR3nt: TGTGCCACCAGCAGAGTCGGGAACACTGAAGCTTTCTTT

j_gene: TRBJ2-7
abundance: .
v_gene: TRBV5-8
d_gene: TRBD1
CDR3aa: CASSWLGQGYEQYF
CDR3nt: TGTGCCAGCAGCTGGTTGGGACAGGGTTACGAGCAGTACTTC

j_gene: TRBJ2-3
abundance: .
v_gene: TRBV5-1
d_gene: TRBD2
CDR3aa: CASSSPRIAGPTVPLTDTQYF
CDR3nt: TGCGCCAGCAGCTCCCCCAGGATAGCGGGGCCTACCGTGCCCCTCACAGATACGCAGTATTTT

j_gene: TRBJ2-7
abundance: .
v_gene: TRBV5-7
d_gene: .
CDR3aa: CASSSRAAAGYEQYF
CDR3nt: TGTGCCAGCAGCTCCAGGGCGGCAGCGGGTTACGAGCAGTACTTC

j_gene: TRBJ2-6
abundance: once
v_gene: TRBV10-1
d_gene: .
CDR3aa: CASSESPLSYGANVLTF
CDR3nt: TGCGCCAGCAGTGAAAGCCCCCTATCGTACGGGGCCAACGTCCTGACTTTC

j_gene: TRBJ2-1
abundance: .
v_gene: TRBV4-1
d_gene: TRBD2
CDR3aa: CASSQAPSGGYNEQFF
CDR3nt: TGCGCCAGCAGCCAAGCGCCCAGCGGGGGTTACAATGAGCAGTTCTTC

j_gene: TRBJ2-3
abundance: once
v_gene: TRBV15
d_gene: .
CDR3aa: CATSGDDTSTDTQYF
CDR3nt: TGTGCCACCAGCGGCGACGACACTAGCACAGATACGCAGTATTTT

j_gene: TRBJ1-4
abundance: .
v_gene: TRBV9
d_gene: .
CDR3aa: CASSLDPGINEKLFF
CDR3nt: TGTGCCAGCAGTCTAGATCCAGGGATTAATGAAAAACTGTTTTTT

j_gene: TRBJ2-6
abundance: .
v_gene: TRBV19
d_gene: TRBD1
CDR3aa: CASSVGQGSGANVLTF
CDR3nt: TGTGCCAGTAGTGTGGGACAGGGGTCTGGGGCCAACGTCCTGACTTTC

j_gene: TRBJ2-7
abundance: .
v_gene: TRBV5-5
d_gene: .
CDR3aa: CASSLESYEQYF
CDR3nt: TGTGCCAGCAGCTTGGAGAGCTACGAGCAGTACTTC

j_gene: TRBJ1-2
abundance: .
v_gene: TRBV5-1
d_gene: .
CDR3aa: CASSLQTGPYNYGYTF
CDR3nt: TGCGCCAGCAGCCTTCAAACAGGACCCTATAACTATGGCTACACCTTC

j_gene: TRBJ2-2
abundance: .
v_gene: TRBV7-3
d_gene: .
CDR3aa: CASSIQVTGELFF
CDR3nt: TGTGCCAGCAGCATACAGGTCACCGGGGAGCTGTTTTTT

j_gene: TRBJ1-1
abundance: .
v_gene: TRBV2
d_gene: .
CDR3aa: CASRLLLNTEAFF
CDR3nt: TGTGCCAGCAGGTTACTGCTGAACACTGAAGCTTTCTTT

j_gene: TRBJ1-2
abundance: .
v_gene: TRBV4-1
d_gene: .
CDR3aa: CASSQDNVPSLYGYTF
CDR3nt: TGCGCCAGCAGCCAAGATAATGTCCCGTCTCTCTATGGCTACACCTTC

j_gene: TRBJ1-1
abundance: .
v_gene: TRBV7-9
d_gene: .
CDR3aa: CASSLVGRGTEAFF
CDR3nt: TGTGCCAGCAGCTTAGTCGGGCGGGGAACTGAAGCTTTCTTT